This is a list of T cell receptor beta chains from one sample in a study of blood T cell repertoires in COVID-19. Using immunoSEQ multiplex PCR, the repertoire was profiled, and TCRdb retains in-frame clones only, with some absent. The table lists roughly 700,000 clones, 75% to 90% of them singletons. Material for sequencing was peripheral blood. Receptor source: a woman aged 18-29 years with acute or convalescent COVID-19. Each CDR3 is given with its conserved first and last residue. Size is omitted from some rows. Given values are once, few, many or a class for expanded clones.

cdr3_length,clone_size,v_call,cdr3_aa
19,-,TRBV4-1,CASSQDALWRGGGTDTQYF
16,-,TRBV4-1,CASSQPREGSNQPQHF
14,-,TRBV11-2,CASSSLDRGGIGDF
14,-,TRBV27,CASSWTGMNTEAFF
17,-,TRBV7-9,CASSPRDRANSGNTIYF
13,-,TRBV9,CASSGHRDTEAFF
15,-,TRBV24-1,CATSDRTDPNEKLFF
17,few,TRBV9,CASSALTGTSGENEQFF
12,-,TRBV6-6,CAARTRSYEQYF
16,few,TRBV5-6,CASSLIDRISGNTIYF
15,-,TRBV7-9,CASSSSKTAPNEQFF
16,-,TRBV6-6,CASKWGDADLNTEAFF
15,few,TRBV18,CASSPTQQGTQPQHF
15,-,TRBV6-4,CASSDSSGDTDTQYF
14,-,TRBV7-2,CASSLARNNQPQHF
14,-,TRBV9,CASSVAGGTYEQYF
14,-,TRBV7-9,CASSLRGEKTEQFF
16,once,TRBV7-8,CASSLARGRLNTEAFF
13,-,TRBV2,CASSEGRSGEAFF
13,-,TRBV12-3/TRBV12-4,CASSWHSSYEQYF
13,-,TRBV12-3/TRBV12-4,CASFPPEAQPQHF
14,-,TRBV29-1,CSVGDRKDRYGYTF
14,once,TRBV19,CAGRDTHSNYGYTF
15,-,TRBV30,CAWSSPGQGFWPLHF
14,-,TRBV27,CASSPRTGEIEQYF
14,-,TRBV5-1,CASSFDRENSPLHF
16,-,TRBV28,CASSYGSAGSDQPQHF
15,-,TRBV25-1,CASSVGSSYNSPLHF
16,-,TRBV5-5,CASSPTFGQGYEKLFF
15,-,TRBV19,CASAERDSRYYGYTF
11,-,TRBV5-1,CASSFMGEQFF
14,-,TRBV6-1,CASSELRGNYGYTF
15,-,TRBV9,CASSVTYQARETQYF
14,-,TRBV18,CASSPKTGPYGYTF